The rows below give T cell receptor beta chains drawn from one sample of a study of T cells after yellow fever vaccination. A single record per CDR3 protein comes from TCRdb applying MiXCR to the 5' RACE reads. In the table there are some 350,000 distinct CDR3 sequences, around 3.9% of which are singletons. This specimen was PBMCs, taken 5 days after the yellow fever booster vaccination. These receptors all come from a man aged 18-30 years who received the YFV17D yellow fever vaccine. Both conserved end residues are part of each CDR3. The D gene is left open where the match is weak. Expanded clones are given a class, and other clones once, few, many or no size at all.

few TRBJ1-2 . TRBV7-2 TGTGCCAGCAGCCTTAAGTGGAGTTCCCCCCTTGGCTACACCTTC CASSLKWSSPLGYTF
few TRBJ2-1 TRBD2 TRBV7-2 TGTGCCAGCAGCCTTAGCGGGAGTAGCTCCTACAATGAGCAGTTCTTC CASSLSGSSSYNEQFF
few TRBJ2-3 TRBD1 TRBV12-3/TRBV12-4 TGTGCCAGCAGTTCATCCGGGACAGGGACCACAGATACGCAGTATTTT CASSSSGTGTTDTQYF
few TRBJ1-4 . TRBV12-3/TRBV12-4 TGTGCCAGCAGTCCTAGGTGGGACCCAACTAATGAAAAACTGTTTTTT CASSPRWDPTNEKLFF
. TRBJ1-1 . TRBV28 TGTGCCAGCAGTTCGGGGGGCGCATTGAACACTGAAGCTTTCTTT CASSSGGALNTEAFF
few TRBJ1-3 . TRBV4-1 TGCGCCAGCAGCCAAAGAGGGGAGCCGGCAGGCTCTGGAAACACCATATATTTT CASSQRGEPAGSGNTIYF
few TRBJ2-1 . TRBV7-9 TGTGCCAGCAGCTTCCTGGCCAGGGCAACCTACAATGAGCAGTTCTTC CASSFLARATYNEQFF
few TRBJ2-7 . TRBV12-3/TRBV12-4 TGTGCCAGCAGTTCCGGTCAGGCTCTGGTTGAGCAGTACTTC CASSSGQALVEQYF
few TRBJ2-5 . TRBV12-3/TRBV12-4 TGTGCCAGCAGTTTCGGCCAGGGGGGCCTAGGCGAGACCCAGTACTTC CASSFGQGGLGETQYF
. TRBJ1-2 . TRBV20-1 TGCAGTGCTAGGCCGGGGTACTATGGCTACACCTTC CSARPGYYGYTF